This TCR beta chain was captured by sequencing in a study of cytomegalovirus exposure and HLA in healthy donors. Study-level results: An analysis done earlier found most TCR beta V segments productive about 87% or about 30% of the time.

PCR employed 60 Vbeta and 13 Jbeta primers. The data were produced by immunoSEQ multiplex PCR, yet TCRdb's version contains in-frame clones alone and is incomplete. The sample carries under 150,000 clones, approximately 80% recorded once. Remarks on this clone: Antigen unknown.

Germline V CDR1 and CDR2: MDHEN, SYDVKM. CDR3 length equals 14 residues. The ends were cut back, 5 bases at V and 1 base at J, with 12 bases in the middle. The chain uses TRBV28 and TRBJ2-7; a possible D gene is TRBD2 (6 bases). Sequenced input: PBMCs. The TCR was taken from a woman aged 40 to 50 in good health and CMV-seronegative. In nucleotides, the CDR3 is TGTGCCAGCAGTACCGGGGGAAGGTCCTACGAGCAGTACTTC. This gives the protein CASSTGGRSYEQYF.